This is a list of T cell receptor beta chains from one sample in a study of early T cells in non-severe SARS-CoV-2 infection. From the 5' RACE reads, TCRdb called clonotypes with MiXCR, one entry per CDR3 protein. The sample includes 80,000 to 100,000 distinct CDR3 sequences, under 15% of them seen just once. Sequencing used whole blood. These receptors were collected from an adult who was a healthcare worker with PCR-confirmed SARS-CoV-2 infection or an uninfected control (not recorded which). The CDR3 runs from the conserved cysteine through the conserved F or W. The D gene is left open where the match is weak. The listing skips clone size in some rows; elsewhere it reads once, few, many or a size class.

v_call	j_call	clone_size	d_call	cdr3_nt	cdr3_aa
TRBV6-5	TRBJ1-4	many	NA	TGTGCCAGCAGTCCCCGAGGTCGGGGTGAAAAACTGTTTTTT	CASSPRGRGEKLFF
TRBV20-1	TRBJ2-1	few	TRBD2	TGCAGTGCTAGACGACTAGCGGGAAGTCATGAGCAGTTCTTC	CSARRLAGSHEQFF
TRBV20-1	TRBJ2-7	many	TRBD2	TGCAGTGCTAGTCAGGGACTAGCGGCCTACGAGCAGTACTTC	CSASQGLAAYEQYF
TRBV29-1	TRBJ2-1	few	NA	TGCAGCGTTGGGAGGGGATTCAATGAGCAGTTCTTC	CSVGRGFNEQFF
TRBV19	TRBJ1-4	NA	NA	TGTGCCAGTAGTATGTCTTTGGACGCCGGTGAAAAACTGTTTTTT	CASSMSLDAGEKLFF
TRBV10-3	TRBJ2-3	NA	TRBD2	TGTGCCATCAACCTAGCGGGAGGGACAGATACGCAGTATTTT	CAINLAGGTDTQYF
TRBV25-1	TRBJ2-1	many	TRBD2	TGTGCCAGCAGTATAGCGGGTTACACCAACAATGAGCAGTTCTTC	CASSIAGYTNNEQFF
TRBV19	TRBJ2-1	NA	NA	TGTGCCAGTAGTACCGGAGGGGACAGCTACAATGAGCAGTTCTTC	CASSTGGDSYNEQFF
TRBV7-9	TRBJ2-3	NA	NA	TGTGCCAGCAGCCCTCGAGGACGGGAGAGCACAGATACGCAGTATTTT	CASSPRGRESTDTQYF
TRBV15	TRBJ1-3	few	TRBD1	TGTGCCACCAGCAGACCAGGGGGAGAGGCGGGAAACACCATATATTTT	CATSRPGGEAGNTIYF
TRBV9	TRBJ1-6	few	NA	TGTGCCAGCAGCGTAGGAAAGGGGTATAATTCACCCCTCCACTTT	CASSVGKGYNSPLHF
TRBV3-1	TRBJ1-1	few	NA	TGTGCCAGCAGCCCTCAGTGGGTCAGGGAGAACACTGAAGCTTTCTTT	CASSPQWVRENTEAFF
TRBV7-9	TRBJ2-3	many	NA	TGTGCCAGCAGCCCAGGTCTTGATACGCAGTATTTT	CASSPGLDTQYF
TRBV19	TRBJ1-2	few	NA	TGTGCCAGTAGTAGCACCGAGAGTGGCTACTATGGCTACACCTTC	CASSSTESGYYGYTF
TRBV27	TRBJ2-1	many	NA	TGTGCCAGCAGTTTTGGGCAACCTACGAGTGAGCAGTTCTTC	CASSFGQPTSEQFF
TRBV29-1	TRBJ2-1	NA	NA	TGCAGCGTTCGAGCGGGTACAACCAATGAGCAGTTCTTC	CSVRAGTTNEQFF
TRBV20-1	TRBJ2-5	NA	NA	TGCAGTGCCCAGAGACGGATCCAAGAGACCCAGTACTTC	CSAQRRIQETQYF
TRBV6-5	TRBJ2-1	NA	NA	TGTGCCAGCACCATGGATGGACTGGCGTCGGATGAGCAGTTCTTC	CASTMDGLASDEQFF
TRBV6-1	TRBJ2-7	few	NA	TGTGCCAGCAGTGAGGGGTTTGCCTACGAGCAGTACTTC	CASSEGFAYEQYF
TRBV20-1	TRBJ2-7	NA	TRBD1	TGCAGTGCTAGAGGGGCCCGACAGGGTGAAATCGAGCAGTACTTC	CSARGARQGEIEQYF
TRBV6-4	TRBJ2-1	few	NA	TGTGCCAGCAGTCCCTACGCGGAGAGCTCCTACAATGAGCAGTTCTTC	CASSPYAESSYNEQFF
TRBV29-1	TRBJ2-6	few	TRBD1	TGCAGCGTCGTACTAAATAGGGACAGGGGAACTGGGGCCAACGTCCTGACTTTC	CSVVLNRDRGTGANVLTF
TRBV11-2	TRBJ2-2	few	NA	TGTGCCAGCAGCTTAGTCGGCACCGGGGAGCTGTTTTTT	CASSLVGTGELFF
TRBV7-9	TRBJ2-1	NA	NA	TGTGCCAGCAGCTACGGACCAGCCTACAATGAGCAGTTCTTC	CASSYGPAYNEQFF
TRBV13	TRBJ2-5	NA	NA	TGTGCCAGCAGTATCGGGACGGGCCAAGAGACCCAGTACTTC	CASSIGTGQETQYF
TRBV2	TRBJ2-3	medium-sized	TRBD1	TGTGCCAGCAGCGGGGACAGGGTCTTGGATTTT	CASSGDRVLDF
TRBV6-2/TRBV6-3	TRBJ1-1	few	NA	TGTGCCAGCAGTTACGACAGGAGGAACACTGAAGCTTTCTTT	CASSYDRRNTEAFF
TRBV7-6	TRBJ2-1	NA	NA	TGTGCCAGCGTCCCCGGGTTTCCCGACAATGAGCAGTTCTTC	CASVPGFPDNEQFF
TRBV5-1	TRBJ2-7	NA	NA	TGCGCCAGCAGCTTGTGGGGAGGCTCCTACGAGCTGTACTTC	CASSLWGGSYELYF
TRBV28	TRBJ2-3	NA	NA	TGTGCCAGCAGTTTGGACAGCATCCTCACAGATACGCAGTATTTT	CASSLDSILTDTQYF
TRBV5-4	TRBJ2-1	many	NA	TGTGCCAGCAGCTTGGACTCAGGATCGGGCAATGAGCAGTTCTTC	CASSLDSGSGNEQFF
TRBV7-6	TRBJ2-1	NA	TRBD2	TGTGCCAGCAGCCCAGTGGCTAGCGGGGACGGTGAGCAGTTCTTC	CASSPVASGDGEQFF
TRBV6-2/TRBV6-3	TRBJ2-2	NA	NA	TGTGCCAGCAGTTACCCGTTAGTGCTGAACACCGGGGAGCTGTTTTTT	CASSYPLVLNTGELFF
TRBV12-5	TRBJ2-7	many	TRBD1	TGTGCTAGTGGACCAACAGGGGGCTCCTTCGAGCAGTACTTC	CASGPTGGSFEQYF
TRBV5-6	TRBJ1-2	NA	TRBD1	TGTGCCAGCAGCTCCGGACAGGGGCCCTACTATGGCTACACCTTC	CASSSGQGPYYGYTF
TRBV29-1	TRBJ2-7	NA	NA	TGCAGCGGGGTTGGGCTGCACTACGAGCAGTACTTC	CSGVGLHYEQYF
TRBV28	TRBJ2-7	NA	TRBD1	TGTGCCAGCACAGGGGGCGAGCAGTACTTC	CASTGGEQYF
TRBV7-8	TRBJ1-6	NA	NA	TGTGCCAGCAGCTTAGCCCAGGGAAACTCACCCCTCCACTTT	CASSLAQGNSPLHF
TRBV5-1	TRBJ2-7	NA	NA	TGCGCCAGCAGTTCCCCTCGGGAGCAGTACTTC	CASSSPREQYF
TRBV7-9	TRBJ1-6	few	TRBD1	TGTGCCAGCAGCTCCCCGTCAGGGACAGATAATTCACCCCTCCACTTT	CASSSPSGTDNSPLHF
TRBV11-2	TRBJ2-3	many	NA	TGTGCCAGCAGCCAGCTCGAAGGGCGGACTAGCACAGATACGCAGTATTTT	CASSQLEGRTSTDTQYF
TRBV12-5	TRBJ1-1	NA	NA	TGTGCTAGTGGTTTGTCCCAAGCCGGGGACACAGCTAGGGCCACTGAAGCTTTCTTT	CASGLSQAGDTARATEAFF
TRBV5-1	TRBJ2-6	NA	NA	TGCGCCAGCAGCTTGGACAGGGGAGGCTCAGTCCTGACTTTC	CASSLDRGGSVLTF
TRBV4-2	TRBJ1-1	few	TRBD1	TGTGCCAGCAGCCAAGATTCGGGCAGGGGGACGAACACTGAAGCTTTCTTT	CASSQDSGRGTNTEAFF
TRBV2	TRBJ1-5	few	NA	TGTGCCAGCAGTGTAGGTCGGAGTAGCAATCAGCCCCAGCATTTT	CASSVGRSSNQPQHF
TRBV12-3/TRBV12-4	TRBJ2-1	NA	NA	TGTGCCAGCGGGGATCCGGAATTCGAAGGGTCCTACAATGAGCAGTTCTTC	CASGDPEFEGSYNEQFF
TRBV30	TRBJ2-7	many	NA	TGTGCCTGGAGTGTAGCCCCCGGCCGCGAGCAGTACTTC	CAWSVAPGREQYF
TRBV11-2	TRBJ2-2	NA	NA	TGTGCCAGCAGCTCCGGAACCATCAGGGTAGGGGACCGGGAGCTGTTTTTT	CASSSGTIRVGDRELFF
TRBV29-1	TRBJ2-2	NA	NA	TGCAGCGTTGAATTTGTGTCCGGGGAGCTGTTTTTT	CSVEFVSGELFF
TRBV11-2	TRBJ2-2	many	TRBD1	TGTGCCAGCAGCTTAGATCGACAGGGCATGGACACCGGGGAGCTGTTTTTT	CASSLDRQGMDTGELFF
TRBV3-1	TRBJ2-7	many	TRBD1	TGTGCCAGCAGCCCAGGGACAGGGGTCGGCTACGAGCAGTACTTC	CASSPGTGVGYEQYF